The text below deals with one TCR beta chain. No antigen is known for it. The sample is drawn from a study of T cell responses to AZD1222 COVID-19 vaccine. Notes on the study in general: Donors were mostly white British, more females; clonal diversity possibly underestimated. All repertoire sampling was performed exclusively after the peak T cell response.

Sequencing was performed with immunoSEQ multiplex PCR; in TCRdb, only in-frame clones are kept and a portion is missing. Among 110,000 to 150,000 clones listed, around 90% were seen once. The TCR sequence derives from an adult in good health. This specimen was peripheral blood, taken on day 0 of AZD1222 vaccination.

CDR3 DNA sequence: TGCGCCAGCAGCCAAGACCAGGGCAGGTACGAGCAGTACTTC. This codes for CASSQDQGRYEQYF. The chain recombines TRBV4-1 with TRBJ2-7, with TRBD1 as a possible D gene (5 bases). Germline CDR1 and CDR2: MGHRA and YSYEKL. The CDR3 covers 14 residues. V lost 0 bases to trimming and J lost 4 bases, with 10 bases between them.